The 9 T cell receptor beta chains reported below all come from one sample, sequenced in a study of metastatic and nonmetastatic thyroid tumors. Ahead of thyroid surgery, no patient had received treatment of any kind. TCRdb ran MiXCR on the PCR reads. This table has some 20,000 clones, 35% to 45% appearing once. Source material: tumor tissue. Receptors were obtained from a female donor with papillary thyroid cancer or a benign thyroid nodule (not recorded which). Some clones in this sample may be carry-over from other donors' samples.

This chain connects TRBV6-1 to TRBJ2-7, with no clear D. Germline V gene data show CDR1 as MNHNS and CDR2 as SASEGT. V lost 6 bases, J lost 0 bases, and 18 bases lay in between. The CDR3 extends over 16 amino acids. CDR3 nucleotide sequence: TGTGCCAGCAGCTCCGGACCCGGTGGTCTCTCCTACGAGCAGTACTTC. Encoded protein: CASSSGPGGLSYEQYF.

The DNA of the CDR3 is TGTGCCAGCAGCGTAACGGGACTAGCGGGGTTCTCATCCTACAATGAGCAGTTCTTC. Translating it yields CASSVTGLAGFSSYNEQFF. V gene TRBV9 combines with J gene TRBJ2-1, with 13 bases lining up with TRBD2. Germline V gives CDR1 SGDLS, CDR2 YYNGEE. The V segment lost 1 base and the J segment 1 base; nucleotides outside the gene matches: 8. The CDR3 is 19 amino acids.

DNA for the CDR3: TGCAGTGCCCAAAGGGACAGGGAGTATCAGCCCCAGCATTTT. It is translated as CSAQRDREYQPQHF. The chain recombines TRBV20-1 with TRBJ1-5; 9 bases agree with TRBD1. J was trimmed by 5 bases and V by 6 bases; bases with no gene match: 8. From germline, CDR1 is DFQATT and CDR2 SNEGSKA (reference sequence). The CDR3 loop spans 14 amino acids.

This chain connects TRBV11-3 to TRBJ2-5; D gene ambiguous. CDR3 length: 14 residues. Germline CDR1 reads SGHNT; CDR2 reads YENEEA. The ends were cut back, 6 bases at V and 1 base at J, with 12 bases in the middle. CDR3 sequence (DNA): TGTGCCAGCAGTCAACGTAGCAGCCAAGAGACCCAGTACTTC. Amino acids: CASSQRSSQETQYF.

For this clone: In the same sample, other DNA sequences code for this CDR3. The chain couples TRBV9 to TRBJ2-1, with TRBD2 matching over 10 bases. The junction had 3 bases not matched to a gene; V was cut back by 0 bases and J by 3 bases. Looked up from germline, CDR1 is SGDLS and CDR2 is YYNGEE. The CDR3 totals 16 residues. The CDR3 nucleotides are TGTGCCAGCAGCGTAGATCCTAGCGGGAGCTACAATGAGCAGTTCTTC. Its translation is CASSVDPSGSYNEQFF. The whole variable domain, filled in from reference TRBV9 and TRBJ2-1, reads DSGVTQTPKHLITATGQRVTLRCSPRSGDLSVYWYQQSLDQGLQFLIQYYNGEERAKGNILERFSAQQFPDLHSELNLSSLELGDSALYFCASSVDPSGSYNEQFFGPGTRLTVL.

The rearrangement links TRBV18 to TRBJ2-2, with D perhaps matching TRBD1 (5 bases). The CDR3 is 13 residues long. Germline assignment: CDR1 KGHSH and CDR2 LQKENI. The ends were cut back, 2 bases at V and 5 bases at J, with 6 bases in the middle. The CDR3 loop reads CASSPAGTGELFF. DNA for the CDR3: TGTGCCAGCTCACCAGCAGGGACCGGGGAGCTGTTTTTT.

This clone was seen a handful of times. The chain recombines TRBV15 with TRBJ1-5; 9 nucleotides match TRBD1. The V gene's germline CDR1 is LNHNV and CDR2 YYDKDF (reference sequence). V shed 8 bases and J 3 bases; nucleotides not matched to a gene: 5. This CDR3 is 14 amino acids long. The CDR3 spells CATAGTGHNQPQHF. The CDR3 bases are TGTGCCACCGCCGGGACAGGGCACAATCAGCCCCAGCATTTT.

This chain joins TRBV28 and TRBJ1-1, with D possibly TRBD1 on 5 matching bases. Trimming pared 2 bases from V and 1 base from J, leaving 8 bases between. Looked up from germline, CDR1 is MDHEN and CDR2 is SYDVKM. This CDR3 region has 14 residues. The CDR3 bases are TGTGCCAGCAGTTTACCCACAGGGAACACTGAAGCTTTCTTT. It specifies CASSLPTGNTEAFF.

The chain couples TRBV30 to TRBJ1-2; D remains unclear. Germline V lookup: CDR1 GTSNPN, CDR2 SVGIG (reference sequence). The CDR3 is 10 amino acids. Between the trimmed V and J ends, which lost 5 bases and 5 bases, there was a span of 6 bases. Here the CDR3 reads CAWVDYGYTF. The CDR3, as DNA: TGTGCCTGGGTTGATTATGGCTACACCTTC. Full variable domain (missing parts from reference TRBV30 and TRBJ1-2): SQTIHQWPATLVQPVGSPLSLECTVEGTSNPNLYWYRQAAGRGLQLLFYSVGIGQISSEVPQNLSASRPQDRQFILSSKKLLLSDSGFYLCAWVDYGYTFGSGTRLTVV.